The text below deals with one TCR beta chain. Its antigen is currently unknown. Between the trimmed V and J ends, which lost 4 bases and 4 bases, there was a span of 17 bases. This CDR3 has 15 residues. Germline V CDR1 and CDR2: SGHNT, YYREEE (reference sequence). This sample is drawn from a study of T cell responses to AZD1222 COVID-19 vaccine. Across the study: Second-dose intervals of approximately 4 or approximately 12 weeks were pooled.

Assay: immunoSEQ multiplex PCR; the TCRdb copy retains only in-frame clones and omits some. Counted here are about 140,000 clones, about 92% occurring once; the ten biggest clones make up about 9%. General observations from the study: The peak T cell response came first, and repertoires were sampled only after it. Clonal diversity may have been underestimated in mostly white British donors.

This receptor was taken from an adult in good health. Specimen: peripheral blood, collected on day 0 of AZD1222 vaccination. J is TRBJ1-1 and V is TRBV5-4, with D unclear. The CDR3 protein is CASSLISSAGTEAFF. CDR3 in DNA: TGTGCCAGCAGCCTTATATCGTCAGCAGGCACTGAAGCTTTCTTT.